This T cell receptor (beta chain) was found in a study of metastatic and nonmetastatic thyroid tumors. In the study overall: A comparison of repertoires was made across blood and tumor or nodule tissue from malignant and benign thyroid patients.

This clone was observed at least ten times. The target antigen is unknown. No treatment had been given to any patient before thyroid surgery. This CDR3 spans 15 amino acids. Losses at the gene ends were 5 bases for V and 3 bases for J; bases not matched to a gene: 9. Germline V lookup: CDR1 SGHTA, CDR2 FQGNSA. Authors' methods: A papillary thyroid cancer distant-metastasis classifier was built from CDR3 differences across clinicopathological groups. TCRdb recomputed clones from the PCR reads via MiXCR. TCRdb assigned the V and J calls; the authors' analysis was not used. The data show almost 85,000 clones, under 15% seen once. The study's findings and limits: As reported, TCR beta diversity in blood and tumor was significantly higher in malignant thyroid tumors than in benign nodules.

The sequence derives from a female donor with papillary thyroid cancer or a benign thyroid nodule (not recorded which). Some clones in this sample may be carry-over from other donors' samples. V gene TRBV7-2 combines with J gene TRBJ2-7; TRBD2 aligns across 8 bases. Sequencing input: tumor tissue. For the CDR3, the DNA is TGTGCCAGCAGCGGTCCGGGACTAGGATTCTACGAGCAGTACTTC. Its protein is CASSGPGLGFYEQYF.